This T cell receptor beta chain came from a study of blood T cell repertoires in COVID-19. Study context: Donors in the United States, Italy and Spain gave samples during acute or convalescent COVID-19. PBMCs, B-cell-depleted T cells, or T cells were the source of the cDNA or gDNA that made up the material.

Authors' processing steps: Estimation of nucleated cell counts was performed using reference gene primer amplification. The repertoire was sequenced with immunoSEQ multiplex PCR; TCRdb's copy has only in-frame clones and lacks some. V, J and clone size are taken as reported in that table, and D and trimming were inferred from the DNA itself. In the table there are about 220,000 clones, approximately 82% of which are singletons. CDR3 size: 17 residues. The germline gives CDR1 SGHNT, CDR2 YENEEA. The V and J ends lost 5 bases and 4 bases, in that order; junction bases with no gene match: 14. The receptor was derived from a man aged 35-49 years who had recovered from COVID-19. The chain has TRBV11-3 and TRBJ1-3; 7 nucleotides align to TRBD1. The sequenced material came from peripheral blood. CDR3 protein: CASSLNVGQSGGNTIYF. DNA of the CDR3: TGTGCCAGCAGCCTCAACGTGGGACAGTCGGGCGGAAACACCATATATTTT.